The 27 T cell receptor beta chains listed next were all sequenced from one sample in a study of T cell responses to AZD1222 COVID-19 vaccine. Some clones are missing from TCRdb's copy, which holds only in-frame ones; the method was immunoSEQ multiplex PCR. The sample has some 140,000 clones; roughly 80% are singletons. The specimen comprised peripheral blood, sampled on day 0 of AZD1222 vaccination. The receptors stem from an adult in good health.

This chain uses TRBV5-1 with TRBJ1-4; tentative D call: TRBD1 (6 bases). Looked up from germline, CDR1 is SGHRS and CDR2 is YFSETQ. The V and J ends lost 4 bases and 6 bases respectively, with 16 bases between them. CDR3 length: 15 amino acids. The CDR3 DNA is TGCGCCAGCAGCAGTCAGACAGGAGGGGATGAAAAACTGTTTTTT. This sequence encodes CASSSQTGGDEKLFF.

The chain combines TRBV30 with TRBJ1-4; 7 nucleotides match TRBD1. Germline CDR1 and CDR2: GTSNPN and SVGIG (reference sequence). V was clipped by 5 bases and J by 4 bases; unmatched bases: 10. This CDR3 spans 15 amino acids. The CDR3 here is CAWGRGTASNEKLFF. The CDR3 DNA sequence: TGTGCCTGGGGACGCGGGACAGCGAGTAATGAAAAACTGTTTTTT. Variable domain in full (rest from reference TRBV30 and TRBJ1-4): SQTIHQWPATLVQPVGSPLSLECTVEGTSNPNLYWYRQAAGRGLQLLFYSVGIGQISSEVPQNLSASRPQDRQFILSSKKLLLSDSGFYLCAWGRGTASNEKLFFGSGTQLSVL.

The CDR3 sequence is CASTLGGEAFF. CDR3 DNA sequence: TGTGCCAGCACTCTGGGCGGTGAAGCTTTCTTT. This chain links TRBV7-9 with TRBJ1-1; D remains unclear. CDR3 length: 11 residues. In germline, CDR1 is SEHNR, CDR2 FQNEAQ (reference sequence). Trimming removed 7 bases from V and 7 bases from J, with 10 bases in between.

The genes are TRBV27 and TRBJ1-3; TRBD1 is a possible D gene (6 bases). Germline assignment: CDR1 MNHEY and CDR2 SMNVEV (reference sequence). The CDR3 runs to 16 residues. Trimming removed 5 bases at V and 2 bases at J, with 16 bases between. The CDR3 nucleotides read TGTGCCAGCAGTCCTACAGGGACTATAGCTGGAAACACCATATATTTT. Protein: CASSPTGTIAGNTIYF.

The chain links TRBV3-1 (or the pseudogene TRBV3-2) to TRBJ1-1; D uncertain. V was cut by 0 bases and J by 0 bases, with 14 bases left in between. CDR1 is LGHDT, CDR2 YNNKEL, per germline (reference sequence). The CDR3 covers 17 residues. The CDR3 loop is CASSQDSGGTLNTEAFF. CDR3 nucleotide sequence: TGTGCCAGCAGCCAAGATAGCGGCGGTACCCTGAACACTGAAGCTTTCTTT.

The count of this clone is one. CDR3 DNA: TGTGCCATCAGTGACAGGGGGCAAAGGAACACTGAAGCTTTCTTT. It codes for CAISDRGQRNTEAFF. The chain has TRBV10-3 and TRBJ1-1; 8 bases are a match to TRBD1. CDR1 is ENHRY and CDR2 is SYGVKD in the germline V gene. The CDR3 sequence is 15 residues long. V was clipped by 3 bases and J by 1 base; unmatched bases: 4.

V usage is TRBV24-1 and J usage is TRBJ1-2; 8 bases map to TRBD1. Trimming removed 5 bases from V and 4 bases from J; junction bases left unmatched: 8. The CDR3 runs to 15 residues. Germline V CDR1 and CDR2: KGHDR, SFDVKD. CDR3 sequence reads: CATSAGQGFGYGYTF. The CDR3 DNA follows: TGTGCCACCAGTGCCGGACAGGGTTTCGGCTATGGCTACACCTTC.

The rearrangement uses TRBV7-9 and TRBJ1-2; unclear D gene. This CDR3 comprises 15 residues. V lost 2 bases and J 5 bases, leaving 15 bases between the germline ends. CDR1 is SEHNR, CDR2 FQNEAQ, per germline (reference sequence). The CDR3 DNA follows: TGTGCCAGCAGCTTATTTCAGGCTGGGGTATATGGCTACACCTTC. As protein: CASSLFQAGVYGYTF.

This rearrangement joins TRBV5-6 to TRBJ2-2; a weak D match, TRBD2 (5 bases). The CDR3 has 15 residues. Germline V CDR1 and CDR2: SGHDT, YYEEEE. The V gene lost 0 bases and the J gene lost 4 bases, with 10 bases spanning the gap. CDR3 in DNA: TGTGCCAGCAGCTTGGTCGGGGTCAGCACCGGGGAGCTGTTTTTT. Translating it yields CASSLVGVSTGELFF.

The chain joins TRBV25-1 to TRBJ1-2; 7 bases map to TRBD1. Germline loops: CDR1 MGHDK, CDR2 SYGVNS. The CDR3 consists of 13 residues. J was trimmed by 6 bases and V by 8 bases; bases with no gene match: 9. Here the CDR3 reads CASRGDSRNGYTF. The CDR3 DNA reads TGTGCCAGCCGGGGGGACAGTAGGAATGGCTACACCTTC.

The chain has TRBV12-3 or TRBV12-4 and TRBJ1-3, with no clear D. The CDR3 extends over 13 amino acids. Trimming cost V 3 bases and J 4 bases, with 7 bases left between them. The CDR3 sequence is CASSLAGGNTIYF. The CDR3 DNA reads TGTGCCAGCAGTTTGGCCGGGGGAAACACCATATATTTT.

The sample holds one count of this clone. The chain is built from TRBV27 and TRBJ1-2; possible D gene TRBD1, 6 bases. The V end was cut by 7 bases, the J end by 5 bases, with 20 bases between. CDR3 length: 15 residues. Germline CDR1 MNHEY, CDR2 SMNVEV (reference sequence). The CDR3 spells CASTFSSTGAYGYTF. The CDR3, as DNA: TGTGCCAGCACCTTTTCCTCGACAGGCGCTTATGGCTACACCTTC.

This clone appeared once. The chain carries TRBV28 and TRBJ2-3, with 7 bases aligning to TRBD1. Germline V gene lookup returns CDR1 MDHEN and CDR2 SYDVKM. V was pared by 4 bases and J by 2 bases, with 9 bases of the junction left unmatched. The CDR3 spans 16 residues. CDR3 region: CASSSRTGLHTDTQYF. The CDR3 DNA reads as TGTGCCAGCAGTTCTAGGACAGGCCTTCACACAGATACGCAGTATTTT.

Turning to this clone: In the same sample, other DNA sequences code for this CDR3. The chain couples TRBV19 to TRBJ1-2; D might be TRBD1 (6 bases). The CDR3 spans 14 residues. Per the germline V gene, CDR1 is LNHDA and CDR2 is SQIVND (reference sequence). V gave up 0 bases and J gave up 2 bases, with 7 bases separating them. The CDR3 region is CASSIDRGNYGYTF. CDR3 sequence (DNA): TGTGCCAGTAGTATAGACAGGGGCAACTATGGCTACACCTTC. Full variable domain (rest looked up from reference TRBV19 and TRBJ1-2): DGGITQSPKYLFRKEGQNVTLSCEQNLNHDAMYWYRQDPGQGLRLIYYSQIVNDFQKGDIAEGYSVSREKKESFPLTVTSAQKNPTAFYLCASSIDRGNYGYTFGSGTRLTVV.

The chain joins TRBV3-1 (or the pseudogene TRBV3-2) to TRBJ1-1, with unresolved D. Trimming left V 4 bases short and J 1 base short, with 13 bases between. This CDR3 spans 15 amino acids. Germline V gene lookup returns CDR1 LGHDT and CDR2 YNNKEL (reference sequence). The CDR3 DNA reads TGTGCCAGCAGCCTCGAGTCGGACGGGAACACTGAAGCTTTCTTT. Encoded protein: CASSLESDGNTEAFF.

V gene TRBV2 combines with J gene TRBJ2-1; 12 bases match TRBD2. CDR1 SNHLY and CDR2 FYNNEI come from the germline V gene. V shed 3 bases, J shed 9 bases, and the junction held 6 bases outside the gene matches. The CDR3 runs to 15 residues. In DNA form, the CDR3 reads TGTGCCAGCAGTGATCTAGCGGGGGGGCCAAGTGAGCAGTTCTTC. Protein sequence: CASSDLAGGPSEQFF. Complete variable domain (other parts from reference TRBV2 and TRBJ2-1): EPEVTQTPSHQVTQMGQEVILRCVPISNHLYFYWYRQILGQKVEFLVSFYNNEISEKSEIFDDQFSVERPDGSNFTLKIRSTKLEDSAMYFCASSDLAGGPSEQFFGPGTRLTVL.

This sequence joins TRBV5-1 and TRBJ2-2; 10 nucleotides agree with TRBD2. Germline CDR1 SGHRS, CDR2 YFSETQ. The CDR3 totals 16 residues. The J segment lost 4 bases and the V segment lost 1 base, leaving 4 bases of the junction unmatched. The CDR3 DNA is TGCGCCAGCAGCTTGCAACTAGCGGGGAGCACCGGGGAGCTGTTTTTT. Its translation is CASSLQLAGSTGELFF. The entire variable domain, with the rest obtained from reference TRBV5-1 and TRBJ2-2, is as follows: KAGVTQTPRYLIKTRGQQVTLSCSPISGHRSVSWYQQTPGQGLQFLFEYFSETQRNKGNFPGRFSGRQFSNSRSEMNVSTLELGDSALYLCASSLQLAGSTGELFFGEGSRLTVL.

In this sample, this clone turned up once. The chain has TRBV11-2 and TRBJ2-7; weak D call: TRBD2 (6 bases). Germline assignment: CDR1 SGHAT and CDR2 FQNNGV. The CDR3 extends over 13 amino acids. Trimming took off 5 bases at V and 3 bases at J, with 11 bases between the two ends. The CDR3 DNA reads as TGTGCCAGCAGCCGGGACTCCCTCTACGAGCAGTACTTC. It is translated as CASSRDSLYEQYF.

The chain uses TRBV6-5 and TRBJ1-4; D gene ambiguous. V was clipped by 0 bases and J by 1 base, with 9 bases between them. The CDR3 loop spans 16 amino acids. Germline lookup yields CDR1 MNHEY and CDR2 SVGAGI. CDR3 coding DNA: TGTGCCAGCAGTTACTCGAGAGGGAGAACTAATGAAAAACTGTTTTTT. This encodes CASSYSRGRTNEKLFF.

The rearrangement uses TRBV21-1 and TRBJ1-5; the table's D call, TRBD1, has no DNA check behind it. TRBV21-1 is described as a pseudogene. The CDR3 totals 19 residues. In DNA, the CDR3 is TGTGCCAGCAGCAAAGCGCGGGACAGGGTGGAGGTTGGCAATCAGCCCCAGCATTTT. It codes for CASSKARDRVEVGNQPQHF.

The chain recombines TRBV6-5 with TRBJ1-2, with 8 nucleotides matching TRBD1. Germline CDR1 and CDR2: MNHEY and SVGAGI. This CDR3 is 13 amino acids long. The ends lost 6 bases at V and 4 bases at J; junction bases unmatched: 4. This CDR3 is CASSGQGSYGYTF. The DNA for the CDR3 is TGTGCCAGCAGCGGACAGGGAAGCTATGGCTACACCTTC.

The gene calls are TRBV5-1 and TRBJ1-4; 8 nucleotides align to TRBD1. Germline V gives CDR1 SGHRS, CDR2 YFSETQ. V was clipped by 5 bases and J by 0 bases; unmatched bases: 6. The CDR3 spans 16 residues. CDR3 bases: TGCGCCAGCAGACAGGGGGGACTTGCAACTAATGAAAAACTGTTTTTT. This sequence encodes CASRQGGLATNEKLFF. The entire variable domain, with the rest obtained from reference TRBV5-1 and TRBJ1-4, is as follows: KAGVTQTPRYLIKTRGQQVTLSCSPISGHRSVSWYQQTPGQGLQFLFEYFSETQRNKGNFPGRFSGRQFSNSRSEMNVSTLELGDSALYLCASRQGGLATNEKLFFGSGTQLSVL.

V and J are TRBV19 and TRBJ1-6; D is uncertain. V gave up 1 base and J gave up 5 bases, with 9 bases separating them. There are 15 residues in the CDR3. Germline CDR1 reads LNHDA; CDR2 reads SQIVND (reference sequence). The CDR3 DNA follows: TGTGCCAGTAGTATAGGCCGCCGGGATAATTCACCCCTCCACTTT. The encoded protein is CASSIGRRDNSPLHF.

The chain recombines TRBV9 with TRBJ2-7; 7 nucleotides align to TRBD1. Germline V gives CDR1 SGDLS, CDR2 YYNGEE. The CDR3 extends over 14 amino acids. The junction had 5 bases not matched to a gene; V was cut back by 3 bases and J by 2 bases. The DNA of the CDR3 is TGTGCCAGCAGCGCGACAGGGACCCCCTACGAGCAGTACTTC. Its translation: CASSATGTPYEQYF.

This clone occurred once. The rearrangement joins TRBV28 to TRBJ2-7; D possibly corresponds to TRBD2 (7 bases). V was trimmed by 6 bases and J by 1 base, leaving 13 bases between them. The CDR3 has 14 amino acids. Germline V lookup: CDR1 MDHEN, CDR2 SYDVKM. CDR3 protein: CASRKRGGSYEQYF. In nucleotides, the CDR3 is TGTGCCAGCAGAAAAAGGGGGGGTTCCTACGAGCAGTACTTC. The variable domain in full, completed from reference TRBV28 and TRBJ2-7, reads DVKVTQSSRYLVKRTGEKVFLECVQDMDHENMFWYRQDPGLGLRLIYFSYDVKMKEKGDIPEGYSVSREKKERFSLILESASTNQTSMYLCASRKRGGSYEQYFGPGTRLTVT.

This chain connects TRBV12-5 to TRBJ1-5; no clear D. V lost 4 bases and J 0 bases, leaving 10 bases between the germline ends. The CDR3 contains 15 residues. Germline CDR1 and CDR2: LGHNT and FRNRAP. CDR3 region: CASGSQTYSNQPQHF. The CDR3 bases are TGTGCTAGTGGTTCCCAGACCTATAGCAATCAGCCCCAGCATTTT. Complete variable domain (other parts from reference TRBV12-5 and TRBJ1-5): DARVTQTPRHKVTEMGQEVTMRCQPILGHNTVFWYRQTMMQGLELLAYFRNRAPLDDSGMPKDRFSAEMPDATLATLKIQPSEPRDSAVYFCASGSQTYSNQPQHFGDGTRLSIL.

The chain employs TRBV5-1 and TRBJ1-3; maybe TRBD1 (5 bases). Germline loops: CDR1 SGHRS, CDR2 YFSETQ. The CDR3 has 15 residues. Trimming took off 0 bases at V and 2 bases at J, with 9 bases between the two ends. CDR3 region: CASSLVGAAGNTIYF. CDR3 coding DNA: TGCGCCAGCAGCTTGGTCGGGGCGGCTGGAAACACCATATATTTT. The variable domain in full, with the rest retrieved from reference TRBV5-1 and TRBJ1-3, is KAGVTQTPRYLIKTRGQQVTLSCSPISGHRSVSWYQQTPGQGLQFLFEYFSETQRNKGNFPGRFSGRQFSNSRSEMNVSTLELGDSALYLCASSLVGAAGNTIYFGEGSWLTVV.